This T cell receptor beta chain was obtained from a study of T cells in localized non-small cell lung cancer. The junction had 7 bases not matched to a gene; V was cut back by 3 bases and J by 5 bases. Germline values: CDR1 SNHLY, CDR2 FYNNEI. The CDR3 consists of 15 residues. This clone came up a few times. TCRdb keeps only in-frame clones here, not all; method: immunoSEQ multiplex PCR. This table has around 1,500 clones, around 22% appearing once. The J gene is TRBJ2-5, the V gene TRBV2, with TRBD2 identical over 9 bases. The TCR originated in a woman aged 35-70 years with stage I lung adenocarcinoma. Sequencing was performed on normal lung tissue next to the tumor, taken before any cancer treatment. The CDR3 protein is CASSDLAGARETQYF. CDR3 DNA: TGTGCCAGCAGTGACTTAGCGGGAGCACGGGAGACCCAGTACTTC.